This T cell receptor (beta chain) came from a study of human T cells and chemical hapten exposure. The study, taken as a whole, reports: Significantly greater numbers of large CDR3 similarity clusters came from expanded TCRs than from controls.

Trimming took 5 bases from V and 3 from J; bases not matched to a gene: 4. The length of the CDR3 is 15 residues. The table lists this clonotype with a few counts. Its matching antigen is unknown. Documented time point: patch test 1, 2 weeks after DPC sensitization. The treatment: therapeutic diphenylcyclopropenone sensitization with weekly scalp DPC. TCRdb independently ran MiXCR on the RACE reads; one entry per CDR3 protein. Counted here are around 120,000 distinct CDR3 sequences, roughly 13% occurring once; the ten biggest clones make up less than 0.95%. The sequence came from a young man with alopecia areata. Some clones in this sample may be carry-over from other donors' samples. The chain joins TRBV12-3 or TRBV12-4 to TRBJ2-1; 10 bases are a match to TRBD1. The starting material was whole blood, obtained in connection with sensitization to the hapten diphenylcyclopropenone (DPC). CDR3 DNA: TGTGCCAGCAGTCCGGGACAGGGGTTCTACAATGAGCAGTTCTTC. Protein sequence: CASSPGQGFYNEQFF.